These T cell receptor beta chains were read from a single sample in a study of T-cell reconstitution after alpha-beta-depleted transplantation in children. TCRdb reprocessed the PCR reads with MiXCR, giving one entry per CDR3 protein. The sample comprises under 400,000 distinct CDR3 sequences, over 20% of which are singletons, and 11% rests with the top ten. The material sequenced was PBMCs, mostly from graft donor cells, taken 180 days after TCRalphabeta/CD19-depleted stem cell transplant. These TCRs come from a male patient aged 10 to 17 who had a stem cell transplant for acute lymphoblastic leukemia, so the T cells may come from the graft donor. Both conserved end residues are trimmed from each CDR3.

V gene | CDR3 length | CDR3 protein
TRBV11-2 | 15 | ASIRGGFSSYNSPLH
TRBV12-3/TRBV12-4 | 14 | ASTLWAGGAKNIQY
TRBV7-2 | 11 | ASSLVGGVEQY
TRBV20-1 | 14 | SASPWTSYGRDTQY
TRBV7-7 | 13 | ASSAGLAQYNEQF
TRBV4-1 | 9 | ASRHYNEQF
TRBV27 | 10 | ASSARGGSYT
TRBV7-6 | 13 | ASSTNRVMNTEAF
TRBV19 | 10 | ASSTQGDTQY
TRBV3-1 | 14 | ASSQDYRVGNQPQH
TRBV29-1 | 13 | SASPGQRTYNEQF
TRBV6-1 | 12 | ASSRDRGLHEQY
TRBV18 | 15 | ASSPQPGVSSSYEQY
TRBV15 | 12 | ATSRDRRTGELF
TRBV5-1 | 14 | ASSLGGTVQTDTQY
TRBV18 | 14 | ASSPARLSSYNEQF
TRBV5-1 | 11 | ASSRTGFSEQF
TRBV11-3 | 12 | ASSSGTNNNEQF
TRBV11-2 | 15 | ASSLGPYSGNLLEQY
TRBV7-6 | 14 | ASSPGQSLLNTEAF
TRBV6-2/TRBV6-3 | 18 | ASSTAPGTSGSNRPGELF
TRBV5-1 | 13 | ASSPGQAGLNEQF
TRBV21-1 | 11 | ASTQGRKYEQY
TRBV29-1 | 12 | SVPTYANTGELF